This record concerns one TCR beta chain sequence. There are a few counts of this clone. Its target antigen remains unknown. Base qualities are missing; no much larger clone stands one base away. The data are from a study of blood T cell repertoires in COVID-19 (TCRdb year 2020). Background for the entire study: Samples covering the acute and convalescent phases of COVID-19 were provided by collaborators in the United States, Italy and Spain. The repertoires were released in a freely available public database meant as a resource for research on the immune response to SARS-CoV-2. Nearly every sample came with metadata listing a de-identified subject ID, COVID-19 status, age in years and sex. The prospective study material was composed of cDNA or gDNA derived from T cells, B-cell-depleted T cells, or PBMCs. The dataset comprised deeply sampled blood TCRbeta repertoires from subjects exposed to, actively infected with, or recovered from COVID-19. The samples were drawn from two sources: the first 160 participants of the ongoing ImmuneRACE study, and 1,000 to 1,500 subjects contributed by 6 global collaborators. Where available, HLA class I and class II types were taken from metadata supplied by the sample provider and were not determined by assay-based typing.

The immunoSEQ Assay, a bias-controlled multiplex PCR, was used to amplify TCRbeta CDR3 regions from genomic DNA. The study's processing was this. Nucleated cell counts per sample were estimated from amplification of reference gene primers within the assay. To quantify the absolute abundance of each unique TCRbeta CDR3 rearrangement, sequence reads were collapsed and filtered. For each sample, productive Simpson clonality was calculated as the square root of Simpson's diversity index over productive rearrangements. TCRdb retrieved this table from immuneACCESS and kept in-frame rearrangements only. Not all clones are present; in checked studies, unresolved V genes account for under half, and no reason is known for the remainder. V and J calls and clone size are copied from that table; D and trimming were computed from the DNA. A total of fewer than 350,000 clones appear in this sample, approximately 91% of them only once. Over 4% of the sample is held by the ten biggest clonotypes.

From V the trimming removes 2 bases and from J it removes 4 bases, while the gene matches leave 2 bases of the junction unaccounted for. Its CDR3 holds 14 amino acids, cysteine through phenylalanine. Only the CDR3 region is kept as DNA, spanning 42 bases read in frame from base 1. Looking up the germline V gene yields CDR1 SNHLY and CDR2 FYNNEI. Participants in the prospective study were enrolled through a virtual design, were aged about 18 to 89 years, and lived in some 24 United States geographic areas. In the prospective study, participants were assigned to cohorts based on the clinical history participants reported in a screening survey and a study questionnaire. ImmuneRACE Cohort 3 recovered participants were defined by two consecutive negative NP/OP PCR tests, healthcare professional clearance, or symptom resolution. In the prospective study, whole blood, serum and a nasopharyngeal or oropharyngeal swab were collected from each participant by mobile phlebotomists. Participants in the prospective study had the option to provide additional blood draws and questionnaires over an approximately 2-month period. Before DNA extraction, prospective study blood samples were shipped either frozen or at room temperature.

The study at large found these results: The quantity of clinical and demographic metadata differed by source and by participant and was supplied without curation.

The source of this sequence is a man between 60 and 70 years old who had recovered from COVID-19. The chain employs TRBV2 and TRBJ2-5; TRBD2 agrees with 9 junctional bases. Material for sequencing was PBMCs or T cells enriched from blood (not recorded which). The CDR3 protein: CASSESRGGETQYF. The DNA reads TGTGCCAGCAGTGAATCGCGGGGGGGAGAGACCCAGTACTTC.